A selection of T cell receptor beta chains follows, all from one sample in a study of long-term antiretroviral therapy in people with HIV. This table comes from immunoSEQ multiplex PCR, and its TCRdb copy is limited to in-frame clones, with some not included. The data hold roughly 17,000 clones, with around 80% observed a single time. Material: unsorted PBMCs, obtained 2.1 years after starting antiretroviral therapy. Source of these receptors: a man aged 40-49 years with HIV. Both conserved end residues are part of each CDR3. Each record gives: clone size, D gene, J gene, V gene, CDR3 length, CDR3 protein, CDR3 DNA. D genes are given only for firm matches. The size field is filled for only some rows; it gives once, few, many or a size class.

abundance: .
d_gene: .
j_gene: TRBJ1-5
v_gene: TRBV5-6
len: 15
CDR3aa: CASSRRSGVNQPQHF
CDR3nt: TGTGCCAGCAGTCGCCGCTCAGGGGTAAATCAGCCCCAGCATTTT

abundance: once
d_gene: TRBD1
j_gene: TRBJ1-4
v_gene: TRBV5-1
len: 15
CDR3aa: CASSSTGGDGEKLFF
CDR3nt: TGCGCCAGCAGCTCCACAGGGGGAGATGGTGAAAAACTGTTTTTT

abundance: .
d_gene: .
j_gene: TRBJ2-7
v_gene: TRBV9
len: 13
CDR3aa: CASTVDVPYEQYF
CDR3nt: TGTGCCAGCACCGTTGACGTCCCCTACGAGCAGTACTTC

abundance: .
d_gene: .
j_gene: TRBJ1-1
v_gene: TRBV18
len: 15
CDR3aa: CASSLSTEPATEAFF
CDR3nt: TGTGCCAGCTCACTCTCGACAGAGCCAGCCACTGAAGCTTTCTTT

abundance: .
d_gene: .
j_gene: TRBJ1-1
v_gene: TRBV19
len: 11
CDR3aa: CASTYRAEAFF
CDR3nt: TGTGCCAGTACCTACCGGGCTGAAGCTTTCTTT

abundance: .
d_gene: .
j_gene: TRBJ1-2
v_gene: TRBV9
len: 11
CDR3aa: CASSANYGYTF
CDR3nt: TGTGCCAGCAGCGCGAACTATGGCTACACCTTC

abundance: .
d_gene: .
j_gene: TRBJ2-2
v_gene: TRBV13
len: 16
CDR3aa: CASSSTGRLNTGELFF
CDR3nt: TGTGCCAGCAGCTCTACAGGGAGATTGAACACCGGGGAGCTGTTTTTT

abundance: .
d_gene: TRBD1
j_gene: TRBJ2-7
v_gene: TRBV19
len: 17
CDR3aa: CASSSVAWGQGVSEQYF
CDR3nt: TGTGCCAGTAGTTCGGTCGCCTGGGGACAGGGGGTTTCAGAGCAGTACTTC

abundance: .
d_gene: TRBD2
j_gene: TRBJ2-3
v_gene: TRBV5-4
len: 15
CDR3aa: CASSSGTRVRDTQYF
CDR3nt: TGTGCCAGCAGCTCCGGGACTAGGGTTCGCGATACGCAGTATTTT

abundance: .
d_gene: TRBD2
j_gene: TRBJ2-2
v_gene: TRBV5-1
len: 16
CDR3aa: CASSSGGGVNTGELFF
CDR3nt: TGCGCCAGTTCGAGCGGCGGGGGAGTAAACACCGGGGAGCTGTTTTTT

abundance: once
d_gene: .
j_gene: TRBJ2-1
v_gene: TRBV25-1
len: 16
CDR3aa: CASSAQGNVAYNEQFF
CDR3nt: TGTGCCAGCAGTGCCCAGGGAAACGTAGCCTACAATGAGCAGTTCTTC

abundance: .
d_gene: .
j_gene: TRBJ2-7
v_gene: TRBV6-6
len: 11
CDR3aa: CASSPFHEQYF
CDR3nt: TGTGCCAGCAGTCCCTTCCACGAGCAGTACTTC

abundance: once
d_gene: .
j_gene: TRBJ1-1
v_gene: TRBV30
len: 14
CDR3aa: CAWSVIGGAGEAFF
CDR3nt: TGTGCCTGGAGTGTAATTGGGGGCGCGGGAGAAGCTTTCTTT

abundance: .
d_gene: .
j_gene: TRBJ1-1
v_gene: TRBV6-5
len: 13
CDR3aa: CASSAGIGTEAFF
CDR3nt: TGTGCCAGCAGTGCGGGTATTGGCACTGAAGCTTTCTTT

abundance: .
d_gene: .
j_gene: TRBJ1-2
v_gene: TRBV19
len: 15
CDR3aa: CASSPWDRSEGGYTF
CDR3nt: TGTGCCAGTAGTCCATGGGACCGCTCCGAGGGTGGCTACACCTTC

abundance: .
d_gene: .
j_gene: TRBJ1-1
v_gene: TRBV18
len: 13
CDR3aa: CASSPQVHTEAFF
CDR3nt: TGTGCCAGCTCACCACAGGTCCACACTGAAGCTTTCTTT

abundance: .
d_gene: .
j_gene: TRBJ2-7
v_gene: TRBV5-5
len: 16
CDR3aa: CASSLEGPPFTYEQYF
CDR3nt: TGTGCCAGCAGCTTGGAGGGCCCTCCTTTTACCTACGAGCAGTACTTC

abundance: .
d_gene: .
j_gene: TRBJ1-1
v_gene: TRBV6-6
len: 13
CDR3aa: CASSPGPNTEAFF
CDR3nt: TGTGCCAGCAGCCCGGGGCCCAACACTGAAGCTTTCTTT

abundance: few
d_gene: .
j_gene: TRBJ2-2
v_gene: TRBV11-2
len: 16
CDR3aa: CASSLLGGANTGELFF
CDR3nt: TGTGCCAGCAGCTTATTAGGCGGAGCGAACACCGGGGAGCTGTTTTTT

abundance: .
d_gene: TRBD1
j_gene: TRBJ2-7
v_gene: TRBV7-9
len: 14
CDR3aa: CASSSMTGSYEQYF
CDR3nt: TGTGCCAGCAGCTCAATGACAGGGTCCTACGAGCAGTACTTC

abundance: .
d_gene: .
j_gene: TRBJ2-7
v_gene: TRBV18
len: 13
CDR3aa: CASSPRSPYEQYF
CDR3nt: TGTGCCAGCTCACCCCGGAGCCCCTACGAGCAGTACTTC

abundance: .
d_gene: .
j_gene: TRBJ2-2
v_gene: TRBV7-3
len: 13
CDR3aa: CASRSGDTGELFF
CDR3nt: TGTGCCAGCAGATCAGGGGACACCGGGGAGCTGTTTTTT

abundance: .
d_gene: .
j_gene: TRBJ1-1
v_gene: TRBV2
len: 14
CDR3aa: CASSEAGWNTEAFF
CDR3nt: TGTGCCAGCAGTGAAGCTGGGTGGAACACTGAAGCTTTCTTT

abundance: .
d_gene: .
j_gene: TRBJ2-7
v_gene: TRBV27
len: 12
CDR3aa: CASRRGTYEQYF
CDR3nt: TGTGCCAGCAGGCGAGGAACCTACGAGCAGTACTTC

abundance: few
d_gene: .
j_gene: TRBJ1-4
v_gene: TRBV28
len: 16
CDR3aa: CASTTGAGTTNEKLFF
CDR3nt: TGTGCCAGCACCACGGGCGCGGGGACGACTAATGAAAAACTGTTTTTT

abundance: .
d_gene: .
j_gene: TRBJ2-3
v_gene: TRBV12-5
len: 17
CDR3aa: CASGLAPTGLEIDTQYF
CDR3nt: TGTGCTAGTGGTTTGGCCCCGACAGGACTAGAGATCGATACGCAGTATTTT

abundance: .
d_gene: .
j_gene: TRBJ1-5
v_gene: TRBV10-1
len: 15
CDR3aa: CASSVGIGSNQPQHF
CDR3nt: TGCGCCAGCAGTGTGGGAATCGGGAGCAATCAGCCCCAGCATTTT

abundance: .
d_gene: .
j_gene: TRBJ2-7
v_gene: TRBV5-1
len: 13
CDR3aa: CASSLTGLDEQYF
CDR3nt: TGCGCCAGCAGCTTGACAGGGTTGGACGAGCAGTACTTC

abundance: .
d_gene: .
j_gene: TRBJ1-2
v_gene: TRBV7-6
len: 15
CDR3aa: CASSLDFSGARGYTF
CDR3nt: TGTGCCAGCAGCTTAGATTTTTCAGGGGCTCGGGGCTACACCTTC

abundance: .
d_gene: TRBD1
j_gene: TRBJ1-1
v_gene: TRBV30
len: 13
CDR3aa: CAFSGTENTEAFF
CDR3nt: TGTGCCTTCTCCGGGACAGAGAACACTGAAGCTTTCTTT

abundance: once
d_gene: TRBD1
j_gene: TRBJ1-5
v_gene: TRBV5-6
len: 16
CDR3aa: CASSSIRTGDRQPQHF
CDR3nt: TGTGCCAGCAGCTCTATTAGGACAGGGGACCGCCAGCCCCAGCATTTT

abundance: .
d_gene: .
j_gene: TRBJ2-1
v_gene: TRBV7-3
len: 13
CDR3aa: CASSLLGPNEQFF
CDR3nt: TGTGCCAGCAGCTTACTAGGCCCTAATGAGCAGTTCTTC

abundance: .
d_gene: TRBD1
j_gene: TRBJ1-1
v_gene: TRBV6-5
len: 14
CDR3aa: CASSYSDRGSEAFF
CDR3nt: TGTGCCAGCAGTTACTCGGACAGGGGTTCTGAAGCTTTCTTT

abundance: few
d_gene: .
j_gene: TRBJ1-1
v_gene: TRBV28
len: 13
CDR3aa: CASSSLGPLEAFF
CDR3nt: TGTGCCAGCAGTTCGTTGGGGCCTCTGGAAGCTTTCTTT

abundance: .
d_gene: .
j_gene: TRBJ1-5
v_gene: TRBV6-6
len: 16
CDR3aa: CASSSRGKENNQPQHF
CDR3nt: TGTGCCAGCAGTTCGAGAGGAAAGGAAAACAATCAGCCCCAGCATTTT

abundance: .
d_gene: .
j_gene: TRBJ2-7
v_gene: TRBV13
len: 16
CDR3aa: CASSSYVADSSYEQYF
CDR3nt: TGTGCCAGCAGCTCCTACGTGGCGGACAGCTCCTACGAGCAGTACTTC

abundance: .
d_gene: TRBD1
j_gene: TRBJ2-3
v_gene: TRBV10-1
len: 15
CDR3aa: CASSDRDGGTDTQYF
CDR3nt: TGCGCCAGCAGCGACAGGGACGGGGGCACAGATACGCAGTATTTT

abundance: once
d_gene: .
j_gene: TRBJ2-7
v_gene: TRBV18
len: 13
CDR3aa: CASSPYKSYEQYF
CDR3nt: TGTGCCAGCTCACCCTACAAGTCCTACGAGCAGTACTTC

abundance: .
d_gene: .
j_gene: TRBJ1-1
v_gene: TRBV4-1
len: 16
CDR3aa: CASSQDSTRANTEAFF
CDR3nt: TGCGCCAGCAGCCAAGATTCCACTAGGGCGAACACTGAAGCTTTCTTT

abundance: .
d_gene: .
j_gene: TRBJ1-2
v_gene: TRBV28
len: 14
CDR3aa: CASSFDRSSGGYTF
CDR3nt: TGTGCCAGCAGTTTTGACAGGAGCTCGGGAGGCTACACCTTC

abundance: few
d_gene: .
j_gene: TRBJ1-3
v_gene: TRBV12-1
len: 18
CDR3aa: CASSSPPTPKRSGNTIYF
CDR3nt: TGTGCCAGCAGCTCCCCCCCGACGCCAAAACGGTCTGGAAACACCATATATTTT